This T cell receptor (beta chain) was documented in a study of shared clonotypes between healthy human individuals. TCRdb's table, derived via immunoSEQ multiplex PCR, lists solely in-frame clones and lacks some. This table holds about 2,500,000 clones, around 90% found once. CDR3 length equals 13 residues. Germline V gene sequence: CDR1 MGHRA, CDR2 YSYEKL. Trimming removed 1 base from V and 9 bases from J; junction bases left unmatched: 5. The chain joins TRBV4-1 to TRBJ2-5; 7 nucleotides align to TRBD2. This TCR came from a man aged 18-30 years in good health. Sequenced: naive CD4+ T cells sorted from blood. Subset given: CD45RA+ positively selected. CDR3 protein: CASSQGGEGSQYF. The CDR3 nucleotides are TGCGCCAGCAGCCAAGGAGGGGAGGGTTCCCAGTACTTC.